This is a list of T cell receptor beta chains from one sample in a study of shared clonotypes between healthy human individuals. Generated by immunoSEQ multiplex PCR, the TCRdb table keeps only in-frame clones and is missing some. Of about 2.5 million clones in the sample, under 95% are singletons; the top ten hold around 0.35%. The sequenced sample consisted of naive CD4+ T cells from PBMCs. These receptors were obtained from a man aged 18 to 30 in good health. Some clones in this sample may be carry-over from other donors' samples. CDR3s include the opening cysteine and the closing phenylalanine or tryptophan. D genes are given only for firm matches. The listing skips clone size in some rows; elsewhere it reads once, few, many or a size class.

D gene: NA
clone size: NA
V gene: TRBV5-4
J gene: TRBJ2-4
CDR3 DNA: TGTGCCAGCAGCCTCGGGGACCGACTAGCCAAAAACATTCAGTACTTC
CDR3 protein: CASSLGDRLAKNIQYF

D gene: NA
clone size: NA
V gene: TRBV18
J gene: TRBJ2-2
CDR3 DNA: TGTGCCAGCTCACCAGGAATCTCGAACACCGGGGAGCTGTTTTTT
CDR3 protein: CASSPGISNTGELFF

D gene: NA
clone size: NA
V gene: TRBV19
J gene: TRBJ1-5
CDR3 DNA: TGTGCCAGTAGTATATTGCAGGGGCACGGCAATCAGCCCCAGCATTTT
CDR3 protein: CASSILQGHGNQPQHF

D gene: NA
clone size: NA
V gene: TRBV7-2
J gene: TRBJ2-1
CDR3 DNA: TGTGCCAGCAGCTTGGGGCGGACCCTTACCTACAATGAGCAGTTCTTC
CDR3 protein: CASSLGRTLTYNEQFF

D gene: NA
clone size: NA
V gene: TRBV29-1
J gene: TRBJ1-1
CDR3 DNA: TGCAGCGTTGGGGCAGGGGACACTGAAGCTTTCTTT
CDR3 protein: CSVGAGDTEAFF

D gene: NA
clone size: NA
V gene: TRBV28
J gene: TRBJ1-3
CDR3 DNA: TGTGCCAGCAGTTTCTCAGGACCTTCTGGAAACACCATATATTTT
CDR3 protein: CASSFSGPSGNTIYF

D gene: NA
clone size: once
V gene: TRBV7-8
J gene: TRBJ1-4
CDR3 DNA: TGTGCCAGCAGCCAGGTGGGGAATGAAAAACTGTTTTTT
CDR3 protein: CASSQVGNEKLFF

D gene: NA
clone size: NA
V gene: TRBV4-2
J gene: TRBJ2-7
CDR3 DNA: TGTGCCAGCAGCCAAGAGGGGAGGGGGGCCTCATCGTGGGAGCAGTACTTC
CDR3 protein: CASSQEGRGASSWEQYF

D gene: NA
clone size: NA
V gene: TRBV7-2
J gene: TRBJ1-2
CDR3 DNA: TGTGCCAGCAGCTTGCGCAGCCTCTATGGCTACACCTTC
CDR3 protein: CASSLRSLYGYTF

D gene: NA
clone size: NA
V gene: TRBV7-8
J gene: TRBJ1-5
CDR3 DNA: TGTGCCAGCAGCTTTCTTGGACACGGAATTAATCAGCCCCAGCATTTT
CDR3 protein: CASSFLGHGINQPQHF

D gene: TRBD1
clone size: NA
V gene: TRBV9
J gene: TRBJ1-2
CDR3 DNA: TGTGCCAGCAGCGTAGGACAGGGCTATGGCTACACCTTC
CDR3 protein: CASSVGQGYGYTF

D gene: NA
clone size: NA
V gene: TRBV2
J gene: TRBJ2-5
CDR3 DNA: TGTGCCAGCAGTGAAGCGCTAGGGGAAAGAGAGACCCAGTACTTC
CDR3 protein: CASSEALGERETQYF

D gene: TRBD1
clone size: NA
V gene: TRBV19
J gene: TRBJ1-5
CDR3 DNA: TGTGCCAGTAGTATAGGAGGACAGGGGGCGCGGAGCAATCAGCCCCAGCATTTT
CDR3 protein: CASSIGGQGARSNQPQHF

D gene: NA
clone size: NA
V gene: TRBV7-2
J gene: TRBJ2-7
CDR3 DNA: TGTGCCAGCAGCTTAGGTAGTCGCGAGCAGTACTTC
CDR3 protein: CASSLGSREQYF

D gene: TRBD1
clone size: NA
V gene: TRBV5-1
J gene: TRBJ2-4
CDR3 DNA: TGCGCCAGCAGCTTGGCGGGTCAGGGGGCAGCGAACATTCAGTACTTC
CDR3 protein: CASSLAGQGAANIQYF

D gene: NA
clone size: NA
V gene: TRBV28
J gene: TRBJ2-5
CDR3 DNA: TGTGCCAGCAGTTGGCGTAGGCAGGGACGGTCCCAGGAGACCCAGTACTTC
CDR3 protein: CASSWRRQGRSQETQYF

D gene: NA
clone size: NA
V gene: TRBV7-9
J gene: TRBJ1-2
CDR3 DNA: TGTGCCAGCAGCTTAAACCAGGGGTCCTATGGCTACACCTTC
CDR3 protein: CASSLNQGSYGYTF

D gene: NA
clone size: NA
V gene: TRBV27
J gene: TRBJ1-1
CDR3 DNA: TGTGCCAGCAGTTTGGGTGGGGGGCTCGGCACTGAAGCTTTCTTT
CDR3 protein: CASSLGGGLGTEAFF

D gene: TRBD1
clone size: once
V gene: TRBV7-4
J gene: TRBJ2-1
CDR3 DNA: TGTGCCAGCAGCTCGCCGGGACAGGGGGCGCTGGGGTTCTTC
CDR3 protein: CASSSPGQGALGFF

D gene: NA
clone size: NA
V gene: TRBV2
J gene: TRBJ1-1
CDR3 DNA: TGTGCCAGCAGTGAACGGGGACCGACCGGCACTGAAGCTTTCTTT
CDR3 protein: CASSERGPTGTEAFF

D gene: NA
clone size: once
V gene: TRBV6-1
J gene: TRBJ1-2
CDR3 DNA: TGTGCCAGCACCGAAGGGGGGGCTAACTATGGCTACACCTTC
CDR3 protein: CASTEGGANYGYTF

D gene: NA
clone size: NA
V gene: TRBV19
J gene: TRBJ1-2
CDR3 DNA: TGTGCCAGTCGACAGCGGAACTATGGCTACACCTTC
CDR3 protein: CASRQRNYGYTF

D gene: NA
clone size: NA
V gene: TRBV5-4
J gene: TRBJ2-5
CDR3 DNA: TGTGCCAGCAGCGTAAGGGAAGAGACCCAGTACTTC
CDR3 protein: CASSVREETQYF

D gene: NA
clone size: NA
V gene: TRBV15
J gene: TRBJ2-3
CDR3 DNA: TGTGCCACCAGCAGAGCCGGGCTCCCAGGCCATACGCAGTATTTT
CDR3 protein: CATSRAGLPGHTQYF